Presented here are 25 T cell receptor beta chains from one specimen sequenced in a study of Ad26.COV2.S vaccination and SARS-CoV-2 variants. Treatment specified: 15 to 20 received Ad26.COV2.S at low or high dose, single or two shots; about 5 received placebo; per-sample allocation not given. Samples came from day 63 after the first vaccine or placebo injection. Assay: immunoSEQ multiplex PCR; the TCRdb copy retains only in-frame clones and omits some. The table has hundreds of thousands of clones, roughly nine tenths seen once; the top ten hold approximately 1.5%. The sequenced sample was peripheral blood, obtained in a trial of Ad26.COV2.S vaccine versus placebo. These receptors came from a person between 18 and 59 years old who received the Ad26.COV2.S COVID-19 vaccine or a placebo.

The genes are TRBV7-2 and TRBJ2-4; D tentatively fits TRBD1 or TRBD2 (5 bases each). The CDR3 length is 15 residues. Germline loops: CDR1 SGHTA, CDR2 FQGNSA. V gave up 5 bases and J gave up 6 bases, with 17 bases separating them. The CDR3 coding sequence is TGTGCCAGCAGCCCTGAGGGGACGACGAGAAACATTCAGTACTTC. Amino acid sequence: CASSPEGTTRNIQYF. The full variable domain, in which reference TRBV7-2 and TRBJ2-4 provide the parts outside the CDR3, is GAGVSQSPSNKVTEKGKDVELRCDPISGHTALYWYRQSLGQGLEFLIYFQGNSAPDKSGLPSDRFSAERTGGSVSTLTIQRTQQEDSAVYLCASSPEGTTRNIQYFGAGTRLSVL.

This chain uses TRBV27 with TRBJ2-2; D possibly corresponds to TRBD2 (5 bases). V dropped 8 bases and J dropped 7 bases, with 8 bases sitting between them. The V gene's germline CDR1 is MNHEY and CDR2 SMNVEV (reference sequence). There are 11 residues in the CDR3. CDR3 protein: CASAGDGELFF. CDR3 DNA sequence: TGTGCCAGCGCCGGGGACGGGGAGCTGTTTTTT.

This clone is a singleton in its sample. The V call is TRBV19, the J call TRBJ1-2; weak D call: TRBD1 (6 bases). CDR1 is LNHDA, CDR2 SQIVND, per germline (reference sequence). V was trimmed by 7 bases and J by 0 bases, leaving 15 bases between them. The CDR3 is 15 amino acids. For the CDR3, the DNA is TGTGCCAGTACCCCATCAGGGACATCTAACTATGGCTACACCTTC. It codes for CASTPSGTSNYGYTF.

The rearrangement links TRBV27 to TRBJ2-1; tentative D call: TRBD2 (6 bases). CDR3 size: 13 residues. Trimming removed 7 bases at V and 4 bases at J, with 11 bases between. Per the germline V gene, CDR1 is MNHEY and CDR2 is SMNVEV (reference sequence). CDR3 coding DNA: TGTGCCAGCACCCCGGGACTTTACAATGAGCAGTTCTTC. This sequence encodes CASTPGLYNEQFF.

The chain employs TRBV9 and TRBJ2-1; TRBD2 matches 10 bases. Losses at the gene ends were 6 bases for V and 5 bases for J; bases not matched to a gene: 8. The CDR3 covers 15 residues. Germline V gene data show CDR1 as SGDLS and CDR2 as YYNGEE. For the CDR3, the DNA is TGTGCCAGCACCCGTGGAGCGGGAGGGAACAATGAGCAGTTCTTC. It encodes CASTRGAGGNNEQFF.

The rearrangement links TRBV9 to TRBJ1-1; 7 nucleotides line up with TRBD1. The CDR3 spans 14 residues. Germline loops: CDR1 SGDLS, CDR2 YYNGEE. With 2 bases clipped from V and 2 bases from J, the junction kept 3 bases outside the gene matches. Written as DNA, the CDR3 is TGTGCCAGCAGCGTTGGGACAGAAAACACTGAAGCTTTCTTT. Its protein product is CASSVGTENTEAFF.

This clone has only a few counts. The chain uses TRBV6-5 and TRBJ1-1; the D gene is possibly TRBD1 (5 bases). Germline V gene data show CDR1 as MNHEY and CDR2 as SVGAGI. Trimming removed 6 bases from V and 1 base from J, with 9 bases in between. This CDR3 is 13 amino acids long. The CDR3: CASRRQPNTEAFF. As DNA, the CDR3 is TGTGCCAGCAGGAGACAGCCGAACACTGAAGCTTTCTTT.

The V and J genes are TRBV28 and TRBJ1-5; D is uncertain. Trimming left V 5 bases short and J 3 bases short, with 11 bases between. Germline loops: CDR1 MDHEN, CDR2 SYDVKM. The CDR3 is 14 residues long. DNA for the CDR3: TGTGCCAGCAGTAGACTCCCACCCAATCAGCCCCAGCATTTT. This codes for CASSRLPPNQPQHF.

This CDR3 reads CASSLESGGIYEQYF. The CDR3 DNA sequence: TGCGCCAGCAGCTTGGAAAGCGGGGGGATCTACGAGCAGTACTTC. The chain joins TRBV5-1 to TRBJ2-7, with 9 positions matching TRBD2. The CDR3 has 15 amino acids. The germline V gene encodes CDR1 SGHRS and CDR2 YFSETQ. The V and J ends lost 0 bases and 3 bases, in that order; junction bases with no gene match: 4.

This clone was counted once. This chain joins TRBV27 and TRBJ2-3, with D unresolved. Germline V gene sequence: CDR1 MNHEY, CDR2 SMNVEV (reference sequence). The CDR3 consists of 16 residues. V gave up 8 bases and J gave up 1 base, with 19 bases separating them. CDR3 amino acids: CASPTNPSDRTDTQYF. The CDR3 DNA is TGTGCCAGCCCCACTAACCCTTCGGACCGCACAGATACGCAGTATTTT.

The chain uses TRBV7-2 and TRBJ2-1; 8 bases match TRBD2. CDR3 length equals 16 residues. V lost 2 bases to trimming and J lost 3 bases; unmatched junction nucleotides: 6. Germline V CDR1 and CDR2: SGHTA, FQGNSA. In nucleotides, the CDR3 is TGTGCCAGCAGCTTATCGTCGGGGGGGGGCTACAATGAGCAGTTCTTC. As protein: CASSLSSGGGYNEQFF.

CDR3 sequence reads: CASSLLGQVRAYEQYF. As DNA, the CDR3 is TGTGCCAGCAGTTTACTCGGACAGGTCCGGGCCTACGAGCAGTACTTC. This chain joins TRBV28 and TRBJ2-7; TRBD1 aligns across 7 bases. The CDR3 loop spans 16 amino acids. V lost 2 bases to trimming and J lost 2 bases; unmatched junction nucleotides: 9. The V gene's germline CDR1 is MDHEN and CDR2 SYDVKM.

The chain couples TRBV2 to TRBJ2-7; D remains unclear. Germline CDR1 and CDR2: SNHLY and FYNNEI. The V and J ends lost 11 bases and 3 bases respectively, with 17 bases between them. The CDR3 totals 13 residues. CDR3 residues: CASRDFWGYEQYF. Here the CDR3 DNA reads TGTGCCTCAAGAGACTTTTGGGGCTACGAGCAGTACTTC.

The chain uses TRBV3-1 (or the pseudogene TRBV3-2) and TRBJ2-7, with no clear D. CDR3 size: 13 residues. V was clipped by 8 bases and J by 5 bases, with 16 bases between them. CDR1 is LGHDT and CDR2 is YNNKEL in the germline V gene (reference sequence). CDR3 nucleotides: TGTGCCAGCTCACCGCTGTCTCACAACGAGCAGTACTTC. Amino acid sequence: CASSPLSHNEQYF.

In regard to this clone: Other nucleotide sequences in the sample specify the same CDR3. The chain uses TRBV15 and TRBJ2-5; D is unresolved. The V gene lost 0 bases and the J gene lost 5 bases, with 7 bases spanning the gap. Germline assignment: CDR1 LNHNV and CDR2 YYDKDF (reference sequence). The CDR3 is 13 amino acids. In nucleotides, the CDR3 is TGTGCCACCAGCAGAGATTATGGCGAGACCCAGTACTTC. Translation: CATSRDYGETQYF.

The chain has TRBV5-1 and TRBJ2-3; 7 nucleotides agree with TRBD1. Trimming at V came to 0 bases and at J to 3 bases, leaving 10 bases not matched to a gene. Germline assignment: CDR1 SGHRS and CDR2 YFSETQ. The CDR3 spans 17 residues. CDR3 DNA: TGCGCCAGCAGCTTGGGTCGACAGGGTTTGGTGACAGATACGCAGTATTTT. Its protein is CASSLGRQGLVTDTQYF.

The chain has TRBV7-9 and TRBJ1-4; 8 bases map to TRBD1. V shed 1 base, J shed 7 bases, and the junction held 2 bases outside the gene matches. This CDR3 has 14 amino acids. Germline V gives CDR1 SEHNR, CDR2 FQNEAQ (reference sequence). The CDR3 region has the DNA TGTGCCAGCAGCTTAGTGGACAGGGTTGAAAAACTGTTTTTT. It translates to CASSLVDRVEKLFF.

A note on this clone: At one of its ends the junction is not consistent with the germline gene, which may arise from a read error. CDR3 DNA sequence: TGTGCTAGCAGCTTTGGGCTAGCGGGAAGTGGGACCCAGTACTTC. The encoded protein is CASSFGLAGSGTQYF. The chain joins TRBV7-7 to TRBJ2-5; 9 nucleotides line up with TRBD2. The CDR3 extends over 15 amino acids. Germline V gives CDR1 SSHAT, CDR2 FNYEAQ (reference sequence).

This clone was seen just once. CDR3 protein: CASSPLGLLNTGELFF. The DNA for the CDR3 is TGTGCCAGCTCACCATTAGGACTCCTGAACACCGGGGAGCTGTTTTTT. The rearrangement links TRBV18 to TRBJ2-2; a weak D match, TRBD2 (5 bases). The CDR3 loop spans 16 amino acids. Germline V lookup: CDR1 KGHSH, CDR2 LQKENI. With 2 bases removed from V and 1 base from J, the gap between germline ends came to 11 bases.

The rearrangement links TRBV6-6 to TRBJ1-5; maybe TRBD1 (5 bases). V dropped 6 bases and J dropped 5 bases, with 17 bases sitting between them. The CDR3 extends over 15 amino acids. Germline CDR1 reads MNHNY; CDR2 reads SVGAGI (reference sequence). DNA of the CDR3: TGTGCCAGCAGGCCCCCCGGGGGTCTCGATCAGCCCCAGCATTTT. Protein product: CASRPPGGLDQPQHF.

The J gene is TRBJ2-7, the V gene TRBV5-1; TRBD2 might be the D (5 bases). Germline CDR1 reads SGHRS; CDR2 reads YFSETQ. The CDR3 runs 14 residues. Trimming left V 4 bases short and J 2 bases short, with 13 bases between. The CDR3 spells CASSPGGGPYEQYF. The CDR3 nucleotides read TGCGCCAGCAGCCCCGGCGGAGGCCCCTACGAGCAGTACTTC.

The V call is TRBV24-1, the J call TRBJ2-7; a possible D gene is TRBD2 (7 bases). The V gene's germline CDR1 is KGHDR and CDR2 SFDVKD. V lost 10 bases to trimming and J lost 6 bases, with 12 bases between them. This CDR3 region has 11 residues. The CDR3 DNA is TGTGCCACAAGAGGGGGGGTCGAGCAGTACTTC. Its translation: CATRGGVEQYF.

This chain links TRBV18 with TRBJ1-5; D might be TRBD1 (5 bases). The CDR3 totals 12 residues. Germline-derived CDR1 and CDR2 are KGHSH and LQKENI. Trimming removed 6 bases at V and 7 bases at J, with 10 bases between. This CDR3 reads CASSTGPQPQHF. CDR3 DNA: TGTGCCAGCTCCACGGGGCCACAGCCCCAGCATTTT. Variable domain in full (rest from reference TRBV18 and TRBJ1-5): NAGVMQNPRHLVRRRGQEARLRCSPMKGHSHVYWYRQLPEEGLKFMVYLQKENIIDESGMPKERFSAEFPKEGPSILRIQQVVRGDSAAYFCASSTGPQPQHFGDGTRLSIL.

The CDR3 loop reads CASSLDERDRGRWNEQFF. The CDR3 DNA reads TGTGCCAGCAGCTTAGATGAGAGGGACAGGGGGCGGTGGAATGAGCAGTTCTTC. This chain joins TRBV11-2 and TRBJ2-1, with 12 bases that match TRBD1. V trimming: 0 bases; J trimming: 7 bases; junction bases outside the gene matches: 10. Germline CDR1 SGHAT, CDR2 FQNNGV. This CDR3 is built from 18 residues.

This chain uses TRBV4-1 with TRBJ2-5, with 7 bases matching TRBD1. The CDR3 length is 13 residues. The V gene end was trimmed by 4 bases and the J gene end by 5 bases; junction bases not matched to a gene: 4. CDR1 and CDR2 (germline): MGHRA, YSYEKL. The CDR3 loop reads CASSRYRGETQYF. The DNA of the CDR3 is TGCGCCAGCAGCCGCTACAGGGGCGAGACCCAGTACTTC.